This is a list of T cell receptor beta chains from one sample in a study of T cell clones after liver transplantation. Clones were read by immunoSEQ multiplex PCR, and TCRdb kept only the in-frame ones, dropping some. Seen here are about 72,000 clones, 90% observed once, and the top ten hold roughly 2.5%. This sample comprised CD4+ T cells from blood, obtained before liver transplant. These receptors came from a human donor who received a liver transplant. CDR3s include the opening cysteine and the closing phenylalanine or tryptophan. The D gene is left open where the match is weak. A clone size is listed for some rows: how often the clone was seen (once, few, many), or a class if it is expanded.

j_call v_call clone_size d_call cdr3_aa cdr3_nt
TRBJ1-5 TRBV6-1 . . CASSEGTQGRNQPQHF TGTGCCAGCAGTGAAGGGACTCAGGGTAGGAATCAGCCCCAGCATTTT
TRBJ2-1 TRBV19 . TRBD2 CASSKRLADQQFF TGTGCCAGTAGTAAGCGGCTAGCGGACCAGCAGTTCTTC
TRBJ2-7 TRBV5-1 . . CASSSLGYEQYF TGCGCCAGCAGCTCGCTAGGCTACGAGCAGTACTTC
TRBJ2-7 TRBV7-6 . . CASSLVQGAYEQYF TGTGCCAGCAGCTTAGTTCAGGGAGCCTACGAGCAGTACTTC
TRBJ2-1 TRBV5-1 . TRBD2 CASSLSPSGIYNEQFF TGCGCCAGCAGCTTGTCCCCTAGCGGGATATACAATGAGCAGTTCTTC
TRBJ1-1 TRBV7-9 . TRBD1 CASSVDRGYTEAFF TGTGCCAGCAGCGTTGACAGGGGGTACACTGAAGCTTTCTTT
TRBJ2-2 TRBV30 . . CAWRSRSVNTGELFF TGTGCCTGGAGGTCCCGTAGCGTGAACACCGGGGAGCTGTTTTTT
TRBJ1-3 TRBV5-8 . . CASSRDIGNTIYF TGTGCCAGCAGCCGGGACATTGGAAACACCATATATTTT
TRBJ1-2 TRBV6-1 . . CATSRPVQGGYTF TGTGCCACCTCACGACCCGTCCAGGGGGGCTACACCTTC
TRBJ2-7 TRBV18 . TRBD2 CASSAGLAGLYEQYF TGTGCCAGCTCAGCGGGACTAGCGGGACTCTACGAGCAGTACTTC
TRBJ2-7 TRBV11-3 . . CASSPDSAQGSKF TGTGCCAGCAGCCCCGATTCCGCCCAGGGATCCAAATTC
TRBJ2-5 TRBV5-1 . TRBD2 CASRVIAGSETQYF TGCGCCAGCAGGGTTATAGCGGGGTCGGAGACCCAGTACTTC
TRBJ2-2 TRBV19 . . CASSLPGLGGELFF TGTGCCAGTAGTCTGCCAGGGCTTGGCGGGGAGCTGTTTTTT
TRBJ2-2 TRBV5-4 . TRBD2 CASSWGGSGRRPGELFF TGTGCCAGCAGCTGGGGGGGTAGCGGGAGACGCCCCGGGGAGCTGTTTTTT
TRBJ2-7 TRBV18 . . CASSTRGENSYEQYF TGTGCCAGCTCTACTCGCGGGGAAAACTCCTACGAGCAGTACTTC
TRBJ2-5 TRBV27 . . CASSLGREETQYF TGTGCCAGCAGTTTAGGCAGGGAAGAGACCCAGTACTTC
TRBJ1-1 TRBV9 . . CASSVVSANTEAFF TGTGCCAGCAGCGTAGTTTCGGCGAACACTGAAGCTTTCTTT
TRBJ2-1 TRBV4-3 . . CASSQGGGGRGNYNEQFF TGCGCCAGCAGCCAAGGGGGGGGCGGCAGGGGTAACTACAATGAGCAGTTCTTC
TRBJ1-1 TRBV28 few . CASTQRAMNTEAFF TGTGCCAGCACCCAGCGGGCCATGAACACTGAAGCTTTCTTT
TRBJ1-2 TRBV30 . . CAWTLGGGYTF TGTGCCTGGACCCTGGGGGGTGGCTACACCTTC
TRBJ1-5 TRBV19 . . CASMGLGTGDQPQHF TGTGCCAGTATGGGGCTTGGGACGGGAGATCAGCCCCAGCATTTT
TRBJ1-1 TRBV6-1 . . CASSAGAGEAFF TGTGCCAGCAGTGCAGGGGCGGGTGAAGCTTTCTTT
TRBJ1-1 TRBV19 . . CASSWDINTEAFF TGTGCCAGTAGTTGGGACATTAACACTGAAGCTTTCTTT
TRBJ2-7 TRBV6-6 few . CASSDYSGHYEQYF TGTGCCAGCAGTGACTATTCGGGGCACTACGAGCAGTACTTC
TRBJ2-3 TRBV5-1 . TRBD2 CASSARLAGEGDTQYF TGCGCCAGCAGCGCCCGACTAGCGGGAGAGGGAGATACGCAGTATTTT
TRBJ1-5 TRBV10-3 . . CAIAGTENQPQHF TGTGCCATCGCAGGGACCGAAAATCAGCCCCAGCATTTT
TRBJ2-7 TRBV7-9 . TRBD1 CASSEDRSSYEQYF TGTGCCAGCAGCGAGGACAGGAGCTCCTACGAGCAGTACTTC
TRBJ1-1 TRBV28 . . CASSRDRPEAFF TGTGCCAGCAGCCGGGATCGTCCTGAAGCTTTCTTT
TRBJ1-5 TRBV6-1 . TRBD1 CASSEDRGNQPQHF TGTGCCAGCAGTGAGGACAGGGGTAATCAGCCCCAGCATTTT
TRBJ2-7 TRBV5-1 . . CASSPTAPPYEQYF TGCGCCAGCAGCCCCACAGCGCCGCCGTACGAGCAGTACTTC
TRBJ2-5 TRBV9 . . CASSVRGAQETQYF TGTGCCAGCAGCGTGAGGGGGGCCCAAGAGACCCAGTACTTC
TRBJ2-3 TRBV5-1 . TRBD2 CASSLGLAGPTDTQYF TGCGCCAGCAGCTTGGGACTAGCGGGCCCCACAGATACGCAGTATTTT
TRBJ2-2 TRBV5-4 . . CASSPEGASNTGELFF TGTGCCAGCAGCCCGGAGGGGGCCTCGAACACCGGGGAGCTGTTTTTT
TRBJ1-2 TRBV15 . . CATSRDKFLGQRGGYTF TGTGCCACCAGCAGAGATAAATTTTTGGGGCAGCGTGGTGGCTACACCTTC
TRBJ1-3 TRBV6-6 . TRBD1 CASSFGTVAGNTIYF TGTGCCAGCAGTTTCGGGACAGTTGCTGGAAACACCATATATTTT
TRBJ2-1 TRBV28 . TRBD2 CASSWSGGSYNEQFF TGTGCCAGCAGTTGGAGCGGGGGCTCCTACAATGAGCAGTTCTTC
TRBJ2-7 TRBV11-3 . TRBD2 CASSLNGGAYEQYF TGTGCCAGCAGCTTAAACGGGGGGGCCTACGAGCAGTACTTC
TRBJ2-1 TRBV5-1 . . CASSLGGYNEQFF TGCGCCAGCAGCTTAGGGGGATACAATGAGCAGTTCTTC
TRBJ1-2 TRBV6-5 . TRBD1 CASSYGGQPYGYTF TGTGCCAGCAGTTACGGGGGACAGCCTTATGGCTACACCTTC
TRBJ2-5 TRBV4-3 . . CASSQGGRGLGETQYF TGCGCCAGCAGCCAAGGTGGGCGGGGTCTCGGGGAGACCCAGTACTTC
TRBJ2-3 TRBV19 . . CAGSSAGAGDTQYF TGTGCCGGATCCAGCGCCGGCGCGGGAGATACGCAGTATTTT
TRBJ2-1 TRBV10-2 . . CASSDYNEQFF TGCGCCAGCAGTGATTACAATGAGCAGTTCTTC
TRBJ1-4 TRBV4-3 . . CASSQDYRANEKLFF TGCGCCAGCAGCCAAGATTACAGGGCTAATGAAAAACTGTTTTTT
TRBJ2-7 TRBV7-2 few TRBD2 CASSRSGTSVVRQYF TGTGCCAGCAGCAGGTCCGGGACTAGCGTGGTAAGGCAGTACTTC
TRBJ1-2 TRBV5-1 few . CASSLDAGGGYTF TGCGCCAGCAGCTTGGACGCTGGTGGAGGCTACACCTTC
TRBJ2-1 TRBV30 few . CAWALQHNEQFF TGTGCCTGGGCCCTCCAGCACAATGAGCAGTTCTTC
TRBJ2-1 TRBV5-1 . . CASSVGGLNSNEQFF TGCGCCAGCAGCGTGGGGGGACTCAATTCAAATGAGCAGTTCTTC
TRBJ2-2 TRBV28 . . CASRKLANTGELFF TGTGCCAGCAGGAAGCTAGCGAACACCGGGGAGCTGTTTTTT
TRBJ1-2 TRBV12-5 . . CASGLGTLVRAATAINGYTF TGTGCTAGTGGTTTGGGAACATTGGTCAGAGCGGCCACGGCGATAAATGGCTACACCTTC
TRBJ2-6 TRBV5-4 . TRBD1 CASLAGGASGANVLTF TGTGCCAGCCTTGCAGGGGGAGCTTCTGGGGCCAACGTCCTGACTTTC
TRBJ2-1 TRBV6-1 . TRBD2 CASSGSKFDEQFF TGTGCCAGTAGCGGGAGTAAATTTGATGAGCAGTTCTTC
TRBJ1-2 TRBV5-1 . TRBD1 CASSDQGADYGYTF TGCGCCAGCAGCGATCAGGGGGCAGACTATGGCTACACCTTC
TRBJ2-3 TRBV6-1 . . CASSLWEDRDTQYF TGTGCCAGCAGCTTGTGGGAGGACCGGGATACGCAGTATTTT
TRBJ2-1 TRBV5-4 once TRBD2 CASSPVVAGSNEQFF TGTGCCAGCAGTCCCGTGGTAGCGGGAAGCAATGAGCAGTTCTTC
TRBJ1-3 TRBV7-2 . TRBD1 CASSPDRPSGNTIYF TGTGCCAGCAGCCCGGACAGGCCCTCTGGAAACACCATATATTTT